This T cell receptor beta chain was captured by sequencing in a study of OX40 agonist ivuxolimab in advanced cancers. Study in general: People in dose escalation had one of these cancers: hepatocellular carcinoma, melanoma, renal cell or head and neck cancer. Participants, 82.7% male, averaged approximately 65 years of age, ranging from roughly 20 to 79.

The CDR3 extends over 14 amino acids. Trimming cost V 7 bases and J 1 base, with 11 bases left between them. Per germline, CDR1 MNHEY and CDR2 SVGAGI. Using immunoSEQ multiplex PCR, the repertoire was profiled, and TCRdb retains in-frame clones only, with some absent. The data contain 45,000 to 50,000 clones, roughly 90% of them singletons. Autoimmune disease history or systemic immunosuppression led to patient exclusion. This rearrangement joins TRBV6-5 to TRBJ1-5; the D gene is possibly TRBD1 (6 bases). The sample was CD4+ or CD8+ T cells sorted from blood, taken in a trial of the OX40 agonist ivuxolimab. The source of this sequence is an adult with an advanced solid tumor such as melanoma, head and neck, liver or kidney cancer. CDR3 sequence (DNA): TGTGCCAGCAACTCGGGGGCGAGCAATCAGCCCCAGCATTTT. Translated: CASNSGASNQPQHF.